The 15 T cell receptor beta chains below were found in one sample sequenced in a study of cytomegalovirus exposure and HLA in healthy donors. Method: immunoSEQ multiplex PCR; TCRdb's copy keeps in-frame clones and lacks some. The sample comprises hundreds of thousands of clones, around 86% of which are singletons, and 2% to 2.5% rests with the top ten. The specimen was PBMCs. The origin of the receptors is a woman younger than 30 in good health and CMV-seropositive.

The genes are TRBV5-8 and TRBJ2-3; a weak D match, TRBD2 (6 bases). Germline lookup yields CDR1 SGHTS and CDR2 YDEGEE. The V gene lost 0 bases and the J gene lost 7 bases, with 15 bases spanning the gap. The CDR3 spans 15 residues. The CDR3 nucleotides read TGTGCCAGCAGCTTGGGCTGGGGGGAGGTCTATACGCAGTATTTT. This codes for CASSLGWGEVYTQYF.

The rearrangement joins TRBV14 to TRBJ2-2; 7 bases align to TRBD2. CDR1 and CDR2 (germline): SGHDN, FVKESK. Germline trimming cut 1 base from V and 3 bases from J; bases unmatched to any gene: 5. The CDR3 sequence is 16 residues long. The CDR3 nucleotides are TGTGCCAGCAGCCAAGGTGCGGGAGTGTACACCGGGGAGCTGTTTTTT. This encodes CASSQGAGVYTGELFF.

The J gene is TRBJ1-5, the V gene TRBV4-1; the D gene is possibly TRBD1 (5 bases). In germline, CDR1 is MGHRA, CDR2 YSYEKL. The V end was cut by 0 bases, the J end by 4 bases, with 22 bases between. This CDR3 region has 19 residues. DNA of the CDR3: TGCGCCAGCAGCCAAGAGGGGACTCAGGTGGATGTTTTGAATCAGCCCCAGCATTTT. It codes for CASSQEGTQVDVLNQPQHF.

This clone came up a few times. The CDR3 here is CASSQENRLNTEAFF. CDR3 coding DNA: TGTGCCAGCAGCCAAGAAAACAGACTGAACACTGAAGCTTTCTTT. The chain has TRBV14 and TRBJ1-1; D is undetermined. From germline, CDR1 is SGHDN and CDR2 FVKESK. This CDR3 has 15 amino acids. Trimming took off 0 bases at V and 0 bases at J, with 8 bases between the two ends. Filled out from reference TRBV14 and TRBJ1-1, the complete variable domain reads EAGVTQFPSHSVIEKGQTVTLRCDPISGHDNLYWYRRVMGKEIKFLLHFVKESKQDESGMPNNRFLAERTGGTYSTLKVQPAELEDSGVYFCASSQENRLNTEAFFGQGTRLTVV.

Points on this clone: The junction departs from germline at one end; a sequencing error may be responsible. The CDR3 spells CASSLGTVLQNF. The CDR3 nucleotides read TGTGCCAGCAGCTTGGGGACAGTGCTTCAGAACTTC. The J gene is TRBJ2-7, the V gene TRBV7-8, with 7 bases fitting TRBD1. CDR3 length: 12 amino acids. In germline, CDR1 is SGHVS, CDR2 FQNEAQ.

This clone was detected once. CDR3 sequence (DNA): TGTGCCAGTAGTTGGCCAGGGGGCTATGGCTACACCTTC. Translation gives CASSWPGGYGYTF. V gene TRBV19 combines with J gene TRBJ1-2, with 7 bases aligning to TRBD1. The CDR3 is made up of 13 amino acids. V shed 5 bases, J shed 4 bases, and the junction held 4 bases outside the gene matches. Germline V gene data show CDR1 as LNHDA and CDR2 as SQIVND (reference sequence). The full variable domain, rest sourced from reference TRBV19 and TRBJ1-2, is DGGITQSPKYLFRKEGQNVTLSCEQNLNHDAMYWYRQDPGQGLRLIYYSQIVNDFQKGDIAEGYSVSREKKESFPLTVTSAQKNPTAFYLCASSWPGGYGYTFGSGTRLTVV.

Here the CDR3 reads CASSPAGGPTEAFF. In DNA, the CDR3 is TGTGCCAGCAGCCCCGCGGGGGGGCCCACTGAAGCTTTCTTT. The chain recombines TRBV9 with TRBJ1-1; a possible D gene is TRBD1 (6 bases). Looked up from germline, CDR1 is SGDLS and CDR2 is YYNGEE. This CDR3 contains 14 residues. V dropped 4 bases and J dropped 4 bases, with 14 bases sitting between them.

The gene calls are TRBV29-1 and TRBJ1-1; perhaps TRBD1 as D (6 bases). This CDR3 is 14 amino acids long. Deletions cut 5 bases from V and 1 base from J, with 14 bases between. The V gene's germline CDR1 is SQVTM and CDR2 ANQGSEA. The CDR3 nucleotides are TGCAGCGTTACCTTGGGGGCGCGGAACACTGAAGCTTTCTTT. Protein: CSVTLGARNTEAFF.

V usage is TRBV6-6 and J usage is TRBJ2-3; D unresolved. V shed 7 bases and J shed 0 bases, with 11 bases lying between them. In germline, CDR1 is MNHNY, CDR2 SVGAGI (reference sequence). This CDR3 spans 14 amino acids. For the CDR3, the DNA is TGTGCCAGCAAGAGTGGAGTAAGCACAGATACGCAGTATTTT. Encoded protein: CASKSGVSTDTQYF.

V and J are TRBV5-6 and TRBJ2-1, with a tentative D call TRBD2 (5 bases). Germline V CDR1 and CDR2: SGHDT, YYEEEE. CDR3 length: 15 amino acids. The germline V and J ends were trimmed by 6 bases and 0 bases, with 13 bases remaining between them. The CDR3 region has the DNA TGTGCCAGCACCCTAGCCTTGAGCTCCTACAATGAGCAGTTCTTC. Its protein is CASTLALSSYNEQFF.

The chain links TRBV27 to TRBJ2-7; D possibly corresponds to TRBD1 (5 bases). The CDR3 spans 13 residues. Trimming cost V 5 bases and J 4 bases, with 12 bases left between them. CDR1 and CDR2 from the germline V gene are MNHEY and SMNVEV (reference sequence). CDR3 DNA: TGTGCCAGCAGTCCCGCCAAGGGGTACGAGCAGTACTTC. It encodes CASSPAKGYEQYF.

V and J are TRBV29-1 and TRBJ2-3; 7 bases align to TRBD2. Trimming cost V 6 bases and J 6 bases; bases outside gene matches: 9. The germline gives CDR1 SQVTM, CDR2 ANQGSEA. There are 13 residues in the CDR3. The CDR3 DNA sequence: TGCAGCGTCTCGGGCGCGGGAGCCGATACGCAGTATTTT. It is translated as CSVSGAGADTQYF.

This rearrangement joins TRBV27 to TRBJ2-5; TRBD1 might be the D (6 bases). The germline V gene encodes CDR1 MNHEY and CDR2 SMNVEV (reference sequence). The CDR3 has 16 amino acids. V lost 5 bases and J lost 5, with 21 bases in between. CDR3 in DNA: TGTGCCAGCAGTCCGAGGGGCTCAGGGGTAGTGGAGACCCAGTACTTC. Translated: CASSPRGSGVVETQYF.

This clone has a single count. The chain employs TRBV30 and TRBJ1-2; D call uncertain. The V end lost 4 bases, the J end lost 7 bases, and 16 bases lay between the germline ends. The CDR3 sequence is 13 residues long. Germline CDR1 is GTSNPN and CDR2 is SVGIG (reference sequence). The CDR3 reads CAWTPTEQGGYTF. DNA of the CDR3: TGTGCCTGGACCCCAACAGAACAAGGTGGCTACACCTTC.

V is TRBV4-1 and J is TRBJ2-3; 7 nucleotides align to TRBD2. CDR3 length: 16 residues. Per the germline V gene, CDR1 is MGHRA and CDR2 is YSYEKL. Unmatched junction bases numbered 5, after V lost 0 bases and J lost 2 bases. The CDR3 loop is CASSQEDLAVTDTQYF. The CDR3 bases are TGCGCCAGCAGCCAAGAAGACCTAGCGGTCACAGATACGCAGTATTTT.